One and the same sample provided the 10 T cell receptor beta chains below, sequenced in a study of radiation and T cells in renal cell carcinoma. The assay was immunoSEQ multiplex PCR, and TCRdb's table has in-frame clones only and misses some. Of approximately 79,000 clones in the sample, 82% were seen once. Time point indicated: blood 2 weeks post-SBRT. The sample's treatment: 15 Gy SBRT to primary tumor, nephrectomy 4 weeks later. The specimen comprised blood, sampled from a patient whose treatment included radiotherapy and nephrectomy. These receptors all come from a man between 60 and 75 years old with renal cell carcinoma.

This rearrangement joins TRBV11-3 to TRBJ2-1; TRBD1 matches 7 bases. The CDR3 has 13 amino acids. Looked up from germline, CDR1 is SGHNT and CDR2 is YENEEA. Trimming at V came to 2 bases and at J to 6 bases, leaving 1 base not matched to a gene. For the CDR3, the DNA is TGTGCCAGCAGCTTACCAGGGGGCAATGAGCAGTTCTTC. It is translated as CASSLPGGNEQFF.

V and J are TRBV11-2 and TRBJ2-3, with TRBD2 as a possible D gene (6 bases). The V gene lost 9 bases and the J gene lost 2 bases, with 15 bases spanning the gap. The CDR3 is 14 residues long. Germline V gene data show CDR1 as SGHAT and CDR2 as FQNNGV. This CDR3 reads CASGVTGVTDTQYF. The CDR3 region has the DNA TGTGCCAGTGGTGTGACGGGGGTCACAGATACGCAGTATTTT.

There are a few counts of this clone. This rearrangement joins TRBV5-4 to TRBJ2-7, with 11 bases lining up with TRBD2. J gave up 5 bases and V 3 bases, and 7 bases lay outside the gene matches. The germline V gene encodes CDR1 SGHNT and CDR2 YYREEE (reference sequence). The length of the CDR3 is 15 residues. The CDR3 loop reads CASSSLSGRAHEQYF. CDR3 nucleotides: TGTGCCAGCAGCTCCCTTAGCGGGAGGGCCCACGAGCAGTACTTC.

The chain employs TRBV19 and TRBJ2-4, with 9 nucleotides matching TRBD1. The V and J ends lost 3 bases and 9 bases, in that order; junction bases with no gene match: 9. Germline V lookup: CDR1 LNHDA, CDR2 SQIVND (reference sequence). This CDR3 spans 15 amino acids. CDR3 coding DNA: TGTGCCAGTAGTATCCCCCGACAGGGGGGAAGCATTCAGTACTTC. Residues: CASSIPRQGGSIQYF. The complete variable domain, with remaining parts taken from reference TRBV19 and TRBJ2-4, reads DGGITQSPKYLFRKEGQNVTLSCEQNLNHDAMYWYRQDPGQGLRLIYYSQIVNDFQKGDIAEGYSVSREKKESFPLTVTSAQKNPTAFYLCASSIPRQGGSIQYFGAGTRLSVL.

The CDR3 nucleotides read TGTGCCAGCAGTCCCCGTCACGAGCAGTACTTC. It specifies CASSPRHEQYF. The chain joins TRBV28 to TRBJ2-7, with no clear D. The CDR3 is made up of 11 amino acids. CDR1 and CDR2 (germline): MDHEN, SYDVKM. With 5 bases removed from V and 5 bases from J, the gap between germline ends came to 7 bases.

The chain joins TRBV11-2 to TRBJ1-1, with D unresolved. Germline V gene lookup returns CDR1 SGHAT and CDR2 FQNNGV. The germline V and J ends were trimmed by 5 bases and 5 bases, with 15 bases remaining between them. The CDR3 contains 14 residues. The CDR3 DNA is TGTGCCAGCAGCCCACGGGCCTTGTGGACTGAAGCTTTCTTT. This gives the protein CASSPRALWTEAFF. Full variable domain (rest looked up from reference TRBV11-2 and TRBJ1-1): EAGVAQSPRYKIIEKRQSVAFWCNPISGHATLYWYQQILGQGPKLLIQFQNNGVVDDSQLPKDRFSAERLKGVDSTLKIQPAKLEDSAVYLCASSPRALWTEAFFGQGTRLTVV.

V gene TRBV19 combines with J gene TRBJ2-1, with 7 bases identical to TRBD2. The germline V gene has CDR1 LNHDA and CDR2 SQIVND (reference sequence). The V gene end was trimmed by 3 bases and the J gene end by 4 bases; junction bases not matched to a gene: 6. The CDR3 length is 15 residues. In DNA form, the CDR3 reads TGTGCCAGTAGTATGGTGGGAGCGGGGTACAATGAGCAGTTCTTC. Its translation: CASSMVGAGYNEQFF.

This clone was recorded a few times. The chain has TRBV15 and TRBJ1-2, with TRBD1 as a possible D gene (5 bases). V was pared by 4 bases and J by 4 bases, with 10 bases between. Germline V gene sequence: CDR1 LNHNV, CDR2 YYDKDF (reference sequence). The CDR3 is made up of 13 amino acids. In DNA form, the CDR3 reads TGTGCCACCAGCACGGGAGACAGCTATGGCTACACCTTC. It is translated as CATSTGDSYGYTF.

This clone was seen a single time. The chain carries TRBV19 and TRBJ1-2; unclear D gene. CDR3 length: 12 amino acids. CDR1 LNHDA and CDR2 SQIVND come from the germline V gene (reference sequence). The V gene lost 5 bases and the J gene lost 4 bases, with 8 bases spanning the gap. As DNA, the CDR3 is TGTGCCAGTAGTTCCCGACTCTATGGCTACACCTTC. It encodes CASSSRLYGYTF.

V is TRBV7-2 and J is TRBJ2-5; 13 positions agree with TRBD2. CDR1 is SGHTA, CDR2 FQGNSA, per germline. CDR3 length: 15 amino acids. V lost 3 bases to trimming and J lost 5 bases; unmatched junction nucleotides: 3. The CDR3, as DNA: TGTGCCAGCAGCTTCCCGACTAGCGGGAGGGAGACCCAGTACTTC. Amino acid sequence: CASSFPTSGRETQYF.